The clone carrying this TCR beta chain was picked up a small number of times. Its target is not known. A multiplex PCR was run with 60 Vbeta primers and 13 Jbeta primers. Sequenced by immunoSEQ multiplex PCR; TCRdb stores in-frame clones only, minus some. The sample lists roughly 200,000 clones; over 65% were seen once. The sample originates from a study of cytomegalovirus exposure and HLA in healthy donors. Study results and caveats: Most TCR sequences were seen very rarely across donors, but some public TCRs occurred in many. A later look showed TCR association rates differing by HLA locus, highest for DRB1 and lowest for HLA-C. With later analysis, a missense DCLRE1C variant became linked to TCR beta V- and J-gene trimming. Investigators reported under 200 TCR beta chains as tied to cytomegalovirus.

The germline CDR1 and CDR2 sequences are SGHDT and YYEEEE. This CDR3 comprises 14 residues. V lost 4 bases, J lost 7 bases, and 15 bases lay in between. This TCR was recovered from a woman aged 55-70 years in good health and CMV-seropositive. The rearrangement joins TRBV5-6 to TRBJ1-5; no definite D call. The specimen sequenced was PBMCs. CDR3 DNA sequence: TGTGCCAGCAGCGTCGGGCAGGCGGGGCAGCCCCAGCATTTT. It is translated as CASSVGQAGQPQHF.